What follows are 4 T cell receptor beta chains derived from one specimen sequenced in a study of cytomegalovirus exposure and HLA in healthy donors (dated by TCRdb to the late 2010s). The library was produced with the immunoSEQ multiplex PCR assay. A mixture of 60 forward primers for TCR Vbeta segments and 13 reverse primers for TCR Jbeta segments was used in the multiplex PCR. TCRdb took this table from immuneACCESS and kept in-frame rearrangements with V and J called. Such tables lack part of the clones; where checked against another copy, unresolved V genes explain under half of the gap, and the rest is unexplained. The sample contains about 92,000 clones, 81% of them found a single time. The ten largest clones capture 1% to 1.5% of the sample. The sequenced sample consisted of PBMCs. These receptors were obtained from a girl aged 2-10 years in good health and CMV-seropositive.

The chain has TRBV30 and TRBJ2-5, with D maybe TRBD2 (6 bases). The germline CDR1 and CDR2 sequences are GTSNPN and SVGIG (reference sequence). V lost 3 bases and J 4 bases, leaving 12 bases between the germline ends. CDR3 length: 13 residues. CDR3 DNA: TGTGCCTGGAGGGCGAGAGCGGGAGAGACCCAGTACTTC. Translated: CAWRARAGETQYF.

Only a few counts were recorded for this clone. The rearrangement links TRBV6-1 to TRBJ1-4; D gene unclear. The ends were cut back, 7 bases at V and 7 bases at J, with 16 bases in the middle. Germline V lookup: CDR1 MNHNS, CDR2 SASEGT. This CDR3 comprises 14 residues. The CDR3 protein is CASIRGSSGEKLFF. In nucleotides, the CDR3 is TGTGCCAGCATCAGAGGGTCCAGTGGTGAAAAACTGTTTTTT.

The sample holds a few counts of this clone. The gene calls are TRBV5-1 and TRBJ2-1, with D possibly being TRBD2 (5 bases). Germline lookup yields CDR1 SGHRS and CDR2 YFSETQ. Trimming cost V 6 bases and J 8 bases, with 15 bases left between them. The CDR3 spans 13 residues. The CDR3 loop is CASIPDSRDEQFF. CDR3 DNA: TGCGCCAGCATCCCGGACTCCCGGGATGAGCAGTTCTTC.

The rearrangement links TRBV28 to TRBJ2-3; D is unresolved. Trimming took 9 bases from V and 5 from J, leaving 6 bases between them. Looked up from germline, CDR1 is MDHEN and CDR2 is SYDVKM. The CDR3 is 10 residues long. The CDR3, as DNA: TGTGCCAGTGGGCAAGATACGCAGTATTTT. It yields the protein CASGQDTQYF. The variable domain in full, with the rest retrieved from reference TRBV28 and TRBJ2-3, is DVKVTQSSRYLVKRTGEKVFLECVQDMDHENMFWYRQDPGLGLRLIYFSYDVKMKEKGDIPEGYSVSREKKERFSLILESASTNQTSMYLCASGQDTQYFGPGTRLTVL.